This T cell receptor (beta chain) came from a study of T-cell memory formation after mild COVID-19. MiXCR, applied by TCRdb to the 5' RACE reads, yields one record per CDR3 protein. The sample contains about 410,000 distinct CDR3 sequences, roughly a quarter of which appear only once. V lost 4 bases and J lost 10; bases outside the gene matches: 8. This CDR3 is built from 13 residues. The V gene's germline CDR1 is SQVTM and CDR2 ANQGSEA. This clonotype has just a few counts. Material for sequencing was PBMCs or a T cell subset sorted from them (not recorded which). This TCR derives from an adult woman who had mild COVID-19 (a few samples of this study predate the infection). Cell type and time point are not known. The chain joins TRBV29-1 to TRBJ2-1; TRBD2 agrees at 9 bases. Here the CDR3 DNA reads TGCAGCGTTGGGACCGTCCTAGCGGGGGAGCAGTTCTTC. Its protein is CSVGTVLAGEQFF.